These T cell receptor beta chains were read from a single sample in a study of graft-versus-host responses after intestinal transplantation. Profiled with immunoSEQ multiplex PCR; TCRdb holds only in-frame clones, not every one. The sample yields over 100,000 clones, just under 95% seen once. The antigens these receptors bind are not known. The sample consisted of unstimulated CD4+ T cells sorted from spleen or lymph node cells, taken before intestinal transplant. The origin of the receptors is a human donor who received an intestinal transplant. Both conserved end residues are part of each CDR3. The D gene is left open where the match is weak. Size is omitted from some rows. Given values are once, few, many or a class for expanded clones.

few	TRBJ2-7	15	TRBV6-1	NA	TGTGCCAGCAGTCCCACCGGGCCAACCTCCTACGAGCAGTACTTC	CASSPTGPTSYEQYF
NA	TRBJ2-5	15	TRBV14	NA	TGTGCCAGCAGCCAACATCAGGTATCCCAAGAGACCCAGTACTTC	CASSQHQVSQETQYF
NA	TRBJ1-1	14	TRBV5-1	TRBD1	TGCGCCAGCAGCCACGACAGGGGAGGAACTGAAGCTTTCTTT	CASSHDRGGTEAFF
NA	TRBJ2-5	14	TRBV2	TRBD2	TGTGCCAGCTTTCGACTAGCGGGCCAAGAGACCCAGTACTTC	CASFRLAGQETQYF
NA	TRBJ2-1	20	TRBV9	NA	TGTGCCAGCAAAAACCTCTCTAGGAGCGACAGGCAGAGCTCCTACAATGAGCAGTTCTTC	CASKNLSRSDRQSSYNEQFF
once	TRBJ2-3	14	TRBV2	NA	TGTGCCAGCAGTGAAGCGCTCCCCAGGGATACGCAGTATTTT	CASSEALPRDTQYF
NA	TRBJ1-1	13	TRBV6-5	NA	TGTGCCAGCAGTTACGGCAGGGTAACTGAAGCTTTCTTT	CASSYGRVTEAFF
NA	TRBJ1-1	15	TRBV5-4	TRBD1	TGTGCCAGCAGCTTCCGGGACAGGGGGCCTCATGAAGCTTTCTTT	CASSFRDRGPHEAFF
NA	TRBJ1-1	16	TRBV7-9	NA	TGTGCCAGCAGCCCTAGCAGGGGTTCCATGAACACTGAAGCTTTCTTT	CASSPSRGSMNTEAFF
NA	TRBJ2-1	17	TRBV7-9	TRBD2	TGTGCCAGCAGCTTAGAGAGGAAACTAGCGGGACCCAGTGAGCAGTTCTTC	CASSLERKLAGPSEQFF
NA	TRBJ2-7	13	TRBV30	TRBD1	TGTGCCTGGAGTGGGGGACAGGGCTACGAGCAGTACTTC	CAWSGGQGYEQYF
NA	TRBJ2-4	16	TRBV18	TRBD1	TGTGCCAGCTCACCACGGGACAGGGAGTCCAAAAACATTCAGTACTTC	CASSPRDRESKNIQYF
NA	TRBJ2-1	14	TRBV27	NA	TGTGCCAGCAGTTTATCGCTGGGTTTCACTGAGCAGTTCTTC	CASSLSLGFTEQFF
NA	TRBJ1-5	19	TRBV28	TRBD1	TGTGCCAGCAAACCACCGCCGTGGAGGGGGCGGGTCGGCAATCAGCCCCAGCATTTT	CASKPPPWRGRVGNQPQHF
NA	TRBJ2-7	12	TRBV10-3	NA	TGTGCCATCAGCGAGACTGGATACGAGCAGTACTTC	CAISETGYEQYF
NA	TRBJ1-2	13	TRBV6-6	TRBD1	TGTGCCAGCACTCTAGGACAGGCTTATGGCTACACCTTC	CASTLGQAYGYTF
NA	TRBJ2-7	14	TRBV6-5	NA	TGTGCCAGCAAAAGAGTATACAGCTCCTACGAGCAGTACTTC	CASKRVYSSYEQYF
NA	TRBJ1-2	12	TRBV12-5	NA	TGTGCTAGTGGTCGGGACACCTATGGCTACACCTTC	CASGRDTYGYTF
NA	TRBJ2-5	13	TRBV5-1	TRBD1	TGCGCCAGCAGCTTGGGAGGGGGCGAGACCCAGTACTTC	CASSLGGGETQYF
NA	TRBJ2-7	16	TRBV5-1	NA	TGCGCCAGCAGTTATCGTATAGGGACCGCGACCTACGAGCAGTACTTC	CASSYRIGTATYEQYF
few	TRBJ1-2	14	TRBV19	NA	TGTGCCAGTAGCGCGCTCCGGGTGTACTATGGCTACACCTTC	CASSALRVYYGYTF
NA	TRBJ2-2	12	TRBV5-1	NA	TGCGCCAGCAGCGGAGTAGGCGGGGAGCTGTTTTTT	CASSGVGGELFF
NA	TRBJ2-7	16	TRBV28	NA	TGTGCCAGCAGCTCCGCCGTTCCGGGAGCCTACTACGAGCAGTACTTC	CASSSAVPGAYYEQYF
NA	TRBJ2-2	15	TRBV5-1	NA	TGCGCCAGCAGCCCCGGACAGCCAAACACCGGGGAGCTGTTTTTT	CASSPGQPNTGELFF
NA	TRBJ2-1	14	TRBV29-1	NA	TGCAGCGGGCAGGGTGCCACTGGGTACAATGAGCAGTTCTTC	CSGQGATGYNEQFF
NA	TRBJ2-4	13	TRBV28	NA	TGTGCCAGCAGTTCCCTCGGGGTGAGGGGACAGTACTTC	CASSSLGVRGQYF
NA	TRBJ2-3	14	TRBV6-5	NA	TGTGCCAGCAGTGACGACAGTTGGGGAGATACGCAGTATTTT	CASSDDSWGDTQYF
NA	TRBJ2-1	13	TRBV29-1	NA	TGCAGCGTTGCAGCCCGCTCCTACAATGAGCAGTTCTTC	CSVAARSYNEQFF
NA	TRBJ2-5	15	TRBV25-1	NA	TGTGCCAGCAGTGTTGGGCAGGGGGGTCAAGAGACCCAGTACTTC	CASSVGQGGQETQYF
once	TRBJ2-3	16	TRBV6-1	TRBD2	TGTGCCAGCAGTGATTACGGGAGGGAGTACCAAGATACGCAGTATTTT	CASSDYGREYQDTQYF
NA	TRBJ2-7	14	TRBV6-6	NA	TGTGCCAGCACTTCCGGGACACCCTCCTACGAGCAGTACTTC	CASTSGTPSYEQYF
NA	TRBJ2-7	16	TRBV6-5	TRBD1	TGTGCCAGCAGTTACGATGGGACAGGGGGCCTGGACGAGCAGTACTTC	CASSYDGTGGLDEQYF
NA	TRBJ1-5	13	TRBV2	NA	TGTGCCAGCGGTCCCCAGGGCAATCAGCCCCAGCATTTT	CASGPQGNQPQHF
NA	TRBJ2-7	14	TRBV6-6	TRBD1	TGTGCCAGCAGGTACGAGGGGGCGGCGTACGAGCAGTACTTC	CASRYEGAAYEQYF
NA	TRBJ1-3	18	TRBV2	NA	TGTGCCAGCAGTTGGACGGGGGGTGGGGGCCTCTCTGGAAACACCATATATTTT	CASSWTGGGGLSGNTIYF